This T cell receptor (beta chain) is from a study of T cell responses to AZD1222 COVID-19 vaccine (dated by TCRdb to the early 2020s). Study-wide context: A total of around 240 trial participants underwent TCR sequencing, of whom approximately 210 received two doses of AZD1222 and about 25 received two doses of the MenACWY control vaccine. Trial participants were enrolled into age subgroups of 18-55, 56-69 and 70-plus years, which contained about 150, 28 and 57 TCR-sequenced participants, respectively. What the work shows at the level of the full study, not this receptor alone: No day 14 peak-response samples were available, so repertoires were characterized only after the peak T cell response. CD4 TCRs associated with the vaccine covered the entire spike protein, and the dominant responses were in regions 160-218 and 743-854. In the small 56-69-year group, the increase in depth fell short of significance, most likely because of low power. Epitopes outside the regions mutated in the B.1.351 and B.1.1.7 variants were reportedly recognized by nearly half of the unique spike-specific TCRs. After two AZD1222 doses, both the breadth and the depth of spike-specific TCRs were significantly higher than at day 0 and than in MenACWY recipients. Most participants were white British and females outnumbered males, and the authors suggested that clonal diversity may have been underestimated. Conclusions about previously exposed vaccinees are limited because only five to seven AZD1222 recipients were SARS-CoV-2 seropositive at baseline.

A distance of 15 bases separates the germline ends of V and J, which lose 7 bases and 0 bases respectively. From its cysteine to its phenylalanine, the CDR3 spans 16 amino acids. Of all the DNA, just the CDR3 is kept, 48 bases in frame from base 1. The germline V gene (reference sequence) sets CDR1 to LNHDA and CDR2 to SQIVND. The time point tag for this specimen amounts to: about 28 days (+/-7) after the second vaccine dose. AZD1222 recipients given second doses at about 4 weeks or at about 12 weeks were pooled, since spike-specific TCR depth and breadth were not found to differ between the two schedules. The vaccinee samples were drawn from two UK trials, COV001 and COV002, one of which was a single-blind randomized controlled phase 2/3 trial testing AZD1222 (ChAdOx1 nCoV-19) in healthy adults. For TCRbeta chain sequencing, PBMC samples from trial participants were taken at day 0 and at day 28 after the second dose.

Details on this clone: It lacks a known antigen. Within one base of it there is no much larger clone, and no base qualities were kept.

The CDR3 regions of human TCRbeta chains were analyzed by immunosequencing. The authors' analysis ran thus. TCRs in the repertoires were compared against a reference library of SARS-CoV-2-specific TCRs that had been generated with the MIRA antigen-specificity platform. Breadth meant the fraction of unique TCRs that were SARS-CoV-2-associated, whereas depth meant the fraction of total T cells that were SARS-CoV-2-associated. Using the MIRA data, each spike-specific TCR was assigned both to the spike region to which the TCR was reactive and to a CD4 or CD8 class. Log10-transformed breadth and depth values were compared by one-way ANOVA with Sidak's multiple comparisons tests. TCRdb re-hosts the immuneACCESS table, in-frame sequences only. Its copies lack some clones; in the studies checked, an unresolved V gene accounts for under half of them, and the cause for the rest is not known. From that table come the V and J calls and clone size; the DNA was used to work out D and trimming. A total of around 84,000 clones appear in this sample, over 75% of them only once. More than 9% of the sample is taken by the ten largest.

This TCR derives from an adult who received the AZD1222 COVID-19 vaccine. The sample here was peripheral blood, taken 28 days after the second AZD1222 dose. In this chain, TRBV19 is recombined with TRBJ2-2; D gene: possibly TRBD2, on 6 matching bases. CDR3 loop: CASKARGASNTGELFF. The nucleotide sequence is TGTGCCAGTAAGGCGCGCGGGGCCTCGAACACCGGGGAGCTGTTTTTT. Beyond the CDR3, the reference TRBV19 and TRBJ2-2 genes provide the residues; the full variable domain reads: DGGITQSPKYLFRKEGQNVTLSCEQNLNHDAMYWYRQDPGQGLRLIYYSQIVNDFQKGDIAEGYSVSREKKESFPLTVTSAQKNPTAFYLCASKARGASNTGELFFGEGSRLTVL.